This T cell receptor beta chain came from a study of blood T cell repertoires in COVID-19. Study as a whole: Acute and convalescent COVID-19 samples came from the United States, Italy and Spain.

The table came from immunoSEQ multiplex PCR; TCRdb's copy has only in-frame clones and leaves some out. The table shows more than 200,000 clones, with about nine tenths occurring only once. The CDR3 is 14 amino acids. The ends were cut back, 1 base at V and 4 bases at J, with 11 bases in the middle. Germline values: CDR1 SGHDT, CDR2 YYEEEE. This clone was seen only once. Sequences were obtained from PBMCs or T cells enriched from blood (not recorded which). This TCR was recovered from a woman aged 30 to 39 with acute COVID-19. V usage is TRBV5-6 and J usage is TRBJ1-2; D gene unclear. The CDR3 loop reads CASSLKNLGYGYTF. The CDR3 DNA reads as TGTGCCAGCAGCTTGAAGAACCTCGGCTATGGCTACACCTTC.